The rows below give T cell receptor beta chains drawn from one sample of a study of CD8 T cells in ankylosing spondylitis. TCRdb re-analysed the 5' RACE reads in MiXCR, keeping a single row per CDR3 protein. This table holds 250,000 to 400,000 distinct CDR3 sequences, around a tenth found once. The sample consisted of blood, either unsorted or a sorted T cell fraction (not recorded which). Every receptor here comes from a female donor with ankylosing spondylitis or in good health (not recorded which). CDR3s leave out the opening cysteine and the closing phenylalanine or tryptophan. Each record gives: J gene, clone size, V gene, CDR3 protein. A clone size is listed for some rows: how often the clone was seen (once, few, many), or a class if it is expanded.

>TRBJ2-2|many|TRBV20-1
SATSALQIASGELF
>TRBJ2-4|NA|TRBV19
ASSNPGLDIQY
>TRBJ2-5|few|TRBV7-8
ASRTSGGPLETQY
>TRBJ2-1|many|TRBV5-1
ASSFEGPKGEQF
>TRBJ1-1|NA|TRBV5-1
ASSLDPLAEAF
>TRBJ1-1|NA|TRBV7-2
ASSNRVGTEAF
>TRBJ1-2|many|TRBV6-1
ASRIDAMYGYT
>TRBJ2-7|NA|TRBV5-1
ASSLISGNTYEQY
>TRBJ2-2|many|TRBV7-6
ASSKGNTGELF
>TRBJ2-3|many|TRBV29-1
SVSRSRAGASTDTQY
>TRBJ1-6|many|TRBV12-3/TRBV12-4
ASSWDRGNSPLH
>TRBJ2-2|many|TRBV10-2
ASTTTANTGELF
>TRBJ1-6|NA|TRBV27
ASSLTTRGTYNSPLH
>TRBJ1-4|many|TRBV7-6
ASSLGSGVAANEKLF
>TRBJ1-3|many|TRBV2
ASTLQGSNTIY
>TRBJ1-5|NA|TRBV2
ASSEGPSPNQPQH
>TRBJ2-7|few|TRBV29-1
SVAQGTYEQY
>TRBJ2-3|NA|TRBV11-1
ASSIGGYDTQY
>TRBJ1-2|many|TRBV20-1
SANNPTGVDYGYT
>TRBJ2-5|NA|TRBV5-1
ASSSLAGGQETQY
>TRBJ1-1|few|TRBV30
AWSSLPGAKAF
>TRBJ2-3|NA|TRBV20-1
SVRRQMLGGGTDTQY
>TRBJ2-7|NA|TRBV20-1
SAKRPGSHYEQY
>TRBJ2-7|few|TRBV7-2
ASSLQTGPGEQY
>TRBJ2-2|NA|TRBV27
ASSYLSTVNTGELF
>TRBJ2-2|many|TRBV20-1
SARDYRNTGELF
>TRBJ2-7|NA|TRBV7-2
ASSLVGASSPREQY
>TRBJ2-3|many|TRBV5-1
ASSSHRGPSDTQY
>TRBJ2-1|few|TRBV3-1
ASSQGRVGNEQF
>TRBJ2-7|many|TRBV29-1
SVESGGGNEQY
>TRBJ1-4|few|TRBV5-1
ASSLTATNEKLF
>TRBJ2-1|many|TRBV5-1
ASSFSPYNEQF
>TRBJ2-1|few|TRBV11-2
ASSLVGQGGGEQF
>TRBJ1-1|many|TRBV20-1
SARDPRNTEAF
>TRBJ1-1|many|TRBV12-3/TRBV12-4
ASSGTEASAF